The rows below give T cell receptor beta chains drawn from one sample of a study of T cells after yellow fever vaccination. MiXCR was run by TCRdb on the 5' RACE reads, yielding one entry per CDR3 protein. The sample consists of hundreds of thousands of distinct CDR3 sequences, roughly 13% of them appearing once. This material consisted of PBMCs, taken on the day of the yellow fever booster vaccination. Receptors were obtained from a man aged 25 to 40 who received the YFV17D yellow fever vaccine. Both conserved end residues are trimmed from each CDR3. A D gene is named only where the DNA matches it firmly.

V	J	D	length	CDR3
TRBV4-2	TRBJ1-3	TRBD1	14	ASSHPDRGPGNTIY
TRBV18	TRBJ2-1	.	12	ASSPINGDNEQF
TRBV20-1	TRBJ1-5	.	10	SARDSVQPQH
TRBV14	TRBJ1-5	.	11	ASSQSINQPQH
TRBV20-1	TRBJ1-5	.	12	SARDSGRGQPQH
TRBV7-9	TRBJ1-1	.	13	ASGESDSGNTEAF
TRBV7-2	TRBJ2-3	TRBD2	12	ASSSRTSADTQY
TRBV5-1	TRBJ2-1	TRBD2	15	ASSLRPGLELGNEQF
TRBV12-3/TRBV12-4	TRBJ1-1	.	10	ASSLAVTEAF
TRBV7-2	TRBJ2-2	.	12	ASSLTLSSGELF
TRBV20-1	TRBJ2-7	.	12	SARGPLLGYEQY
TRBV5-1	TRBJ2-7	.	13	ASSNGSILTYEQY
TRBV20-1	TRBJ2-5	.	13	SARESNSSKETQY
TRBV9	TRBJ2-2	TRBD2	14	ASSDRSGRGTGELF
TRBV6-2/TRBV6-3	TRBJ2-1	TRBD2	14	ASSYEALATYNEQF
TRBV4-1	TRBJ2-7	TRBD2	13	ASSLSGSPSYEQY
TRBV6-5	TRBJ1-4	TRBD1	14	ASSYSRRGPREKLF
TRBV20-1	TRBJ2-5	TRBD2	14	SARDFYAGVKETQY
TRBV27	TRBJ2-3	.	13	ASSFDREDRGTQY
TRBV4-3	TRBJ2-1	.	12	ASSQEVQGVGQF
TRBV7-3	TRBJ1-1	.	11	ASSYLGNTEAF
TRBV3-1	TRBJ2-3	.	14	ASSPHRGPGTDTQY
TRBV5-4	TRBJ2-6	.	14	ASSLAWGSGANVLT
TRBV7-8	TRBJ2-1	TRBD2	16	AGPRGSGSGSSYNEQF
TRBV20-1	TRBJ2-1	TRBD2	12	SATTSSGVFEQF
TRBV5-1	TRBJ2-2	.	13	ASSEVGSNTGELF
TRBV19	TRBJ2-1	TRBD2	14	ASSIVGTSGRNEQF
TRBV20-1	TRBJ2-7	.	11	SARGQGFPEQY
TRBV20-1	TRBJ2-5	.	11	SAPSVVGETQY
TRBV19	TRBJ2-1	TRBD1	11	ASKLRWDSEQF
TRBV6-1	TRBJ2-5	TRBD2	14	ASSLGTSGIGETQY
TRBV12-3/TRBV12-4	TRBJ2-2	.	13	ASSLALGGTGELF
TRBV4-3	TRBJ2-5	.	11	ASSSSVAETQY
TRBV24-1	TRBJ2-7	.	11	ATSDFYGYEQY
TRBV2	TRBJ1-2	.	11	ASSEAQTAGYT
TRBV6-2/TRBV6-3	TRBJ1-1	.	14	ASSYNPAALNTEAF
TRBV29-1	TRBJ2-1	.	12	SVALETTYNEQF
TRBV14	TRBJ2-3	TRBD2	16	ASSHRLAGGRYADTQY
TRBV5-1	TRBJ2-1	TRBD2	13	ASSSSGTSNNEQF
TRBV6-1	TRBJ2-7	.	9	ASSDLYEQY
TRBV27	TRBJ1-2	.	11	ASSPRVPYGYT
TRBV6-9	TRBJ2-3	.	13	GAPEPGLHTDTQY
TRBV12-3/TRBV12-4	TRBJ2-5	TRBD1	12	ASSLGGGYETQY
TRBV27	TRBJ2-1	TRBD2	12	ASGYSGRADEQF